This T cell receptor beta chain emerged from a study of T cell changes during pregnancy in multiple sclerosis. The CDR3 runs to 15 residues. In germline, CDR1 is KGHSY, CDR2 FQNENV. Unmatched junction bases numbered 2, after V lost 4 bases and J lost 0 bases. Sequenced by immunoSEQ multiplex PCR; TCRdb stores in-frame clones only, minus some. The sample lists some 80,000 clones, 92% occurring once. The chain combines TRBV16 with TRBJ1-4; 7 bases are a match to TRBD1. The receptor was isolated from a female donor with multiple sclerosis, enrolled in a pregnancy study. Sequences were derived from peripheral blood, sampled before pregnancy. Here the CDR3 DNA reads TGTGCCAGCAGCCCTGGGACAGCAACTAATGAAAAACTGTTTTTT. Encoded protein: CASSPGTATNEKLFF.